The entry below gives a single TCR beta chain sequence along with its context. In the original analysis: How many nucleated cells were present was estimated from reference gene primer amplification. Only in-frame clones appear in the TCRdb table, and some are missing; sequencing was by immunoSEQ multiplex PCR. The DNA was the basis for D and trimming; V, J and clone size are from that table. The sample lists just over 95,000 clones, about nine tenths seen once, with about 5% in the top ten. This sample is drawn from a study of blood T cell repertoires in COVID-19. Study summary: From the United States, Italy and Spain came samples of acute and convalescent COVID-19. In each case, the material was cDNA or gDNA derived from T cells, B-cell-depleted T cells, or PBMCs.

Losses at the gene ends were 5 bases for V and 7 bases for J; bases not matched to a gene: 14. The CDR3 runs 16 residues. Germline CDR1 LNHDA, CDR2 SQIVND (reference sequence). The chain has TRBV19 and TRBJ1-2; 9 bases agree with TRBD1. Sequencing was performed on peripheral blood. The origin of this receptor is a man in his fifties with acute or convalescent COVID-19. The CDR3 nucleotides read TGTGCCAGTAGTCCGATCAACCGGGACAGGGTGGGTGGCTACACCTTC. Its translation is CASSPINRDRVGGYTF.